This TCR beta chain was identified in a study of blood T cell repertoires in COVID-19. About the research overall: Sites in the United States, Italy and Spain provided acute and convalescent COVID-19 samples.

This clone was detected once. This table comes from immunoSEQ multiplex PCR, and its TCRdb copy is limited to in-frame clones, with some not included. The data show some 200,000 clones, around three quarters seen once. This CDR3 is 15 amino acids long. Trimming took 2 bases from V and 3 from J; bases not matched to a gene: 6. Germline assignment: CDR1 SEHNR and CDR2 FQNEAQ (reference sequence). The chain links TRBV7-9 to TRBJ2-7, with TRBD2 matching 8 bases. The sample comprised peripheral blood. This sequence originates from a woman in her seventies with acute or convalescent COVID-19. CDR3 in amino acids: CASSLSAGGYYEQYF. CDR3 in DNA: TGTGCCAGCAGCTTATCCGCGGGGGGCTACTACGAGCAGTACTTC.